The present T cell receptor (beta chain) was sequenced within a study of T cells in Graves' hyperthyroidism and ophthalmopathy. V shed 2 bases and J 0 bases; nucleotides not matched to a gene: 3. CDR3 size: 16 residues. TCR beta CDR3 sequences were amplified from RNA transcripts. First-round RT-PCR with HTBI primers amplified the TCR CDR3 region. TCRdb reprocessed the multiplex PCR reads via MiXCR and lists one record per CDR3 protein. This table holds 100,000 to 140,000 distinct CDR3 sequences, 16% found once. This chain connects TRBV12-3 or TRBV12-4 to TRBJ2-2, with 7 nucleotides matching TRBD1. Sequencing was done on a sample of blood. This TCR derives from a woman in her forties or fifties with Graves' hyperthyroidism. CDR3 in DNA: TGTGCCAGCAGTTTACCAGGGGGAGCGAACACCGGGGAGCTGTTTTTT. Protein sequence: CASSLPGGANTGELFF.